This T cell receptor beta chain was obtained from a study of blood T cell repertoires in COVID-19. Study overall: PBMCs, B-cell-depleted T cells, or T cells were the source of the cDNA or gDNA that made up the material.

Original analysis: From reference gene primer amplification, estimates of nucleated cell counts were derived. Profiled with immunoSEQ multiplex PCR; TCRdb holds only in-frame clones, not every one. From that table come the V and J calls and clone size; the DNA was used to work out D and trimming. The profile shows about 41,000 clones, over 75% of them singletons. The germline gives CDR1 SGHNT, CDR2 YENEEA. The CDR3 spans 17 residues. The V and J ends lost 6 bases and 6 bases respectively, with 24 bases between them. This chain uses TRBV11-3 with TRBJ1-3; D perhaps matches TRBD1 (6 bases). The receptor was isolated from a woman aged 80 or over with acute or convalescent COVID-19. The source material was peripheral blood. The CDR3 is CASRFPAGALALNTIYF. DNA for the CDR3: TGTGCCAGCAGATTCCCCGCGGGGGCCCTCGCATTAAACACCATATATTTT.